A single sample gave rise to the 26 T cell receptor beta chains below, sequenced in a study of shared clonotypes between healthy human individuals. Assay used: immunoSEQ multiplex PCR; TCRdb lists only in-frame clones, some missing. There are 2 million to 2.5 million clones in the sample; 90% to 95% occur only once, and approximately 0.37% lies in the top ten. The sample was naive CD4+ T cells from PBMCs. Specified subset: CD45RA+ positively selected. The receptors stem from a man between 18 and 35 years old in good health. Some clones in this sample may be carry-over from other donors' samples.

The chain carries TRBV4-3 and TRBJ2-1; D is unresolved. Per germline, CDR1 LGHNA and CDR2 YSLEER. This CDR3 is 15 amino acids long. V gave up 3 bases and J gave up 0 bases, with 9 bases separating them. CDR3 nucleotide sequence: TGCGCCAGCAGCCATTACGGGTCCTCCTACAATGAGCAGTTCTTC. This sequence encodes CASSHYGSSYNEQFF.

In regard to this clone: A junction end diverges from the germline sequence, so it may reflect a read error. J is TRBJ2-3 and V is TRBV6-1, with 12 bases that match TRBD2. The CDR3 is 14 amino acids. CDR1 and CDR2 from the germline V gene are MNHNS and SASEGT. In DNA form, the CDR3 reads TGTGCCAGCAGTGAAGCTCTAGCGGGAGGGGCCCAAGGTTTT. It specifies CASSEALAGGAQGF.

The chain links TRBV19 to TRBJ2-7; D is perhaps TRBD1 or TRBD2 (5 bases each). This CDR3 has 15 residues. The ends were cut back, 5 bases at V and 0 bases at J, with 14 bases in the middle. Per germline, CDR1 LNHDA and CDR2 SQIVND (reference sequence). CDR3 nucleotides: TGTGCCAGTAGTGCCCCGGGGCGAAGCTCCTACGAGCAGTACTTC. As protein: CASSAPGRSSYEQYF.

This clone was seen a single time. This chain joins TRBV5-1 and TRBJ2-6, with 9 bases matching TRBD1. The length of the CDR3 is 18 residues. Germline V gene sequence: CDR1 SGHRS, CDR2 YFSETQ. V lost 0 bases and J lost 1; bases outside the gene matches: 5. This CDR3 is CASSLGQGVKSGANVLTF. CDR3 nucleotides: TGCGCCAGCAGCTTGGGACAGGGGGTGAAATCTGGGGCCAACGTCCTGACTTTC.

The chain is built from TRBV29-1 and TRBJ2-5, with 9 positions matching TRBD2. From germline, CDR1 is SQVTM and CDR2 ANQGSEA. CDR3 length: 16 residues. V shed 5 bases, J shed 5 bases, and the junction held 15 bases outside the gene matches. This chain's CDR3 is CSVIKPSGEQGETQYF. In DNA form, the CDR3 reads TGCAGCGTTATTAAGCCTAGCGGGGAGCAGGGGGAGACCCAGTACTTC.

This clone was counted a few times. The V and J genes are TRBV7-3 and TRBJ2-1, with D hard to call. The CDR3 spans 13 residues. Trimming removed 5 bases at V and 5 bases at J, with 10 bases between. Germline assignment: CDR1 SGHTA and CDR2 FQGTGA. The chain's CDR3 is CASSETRNNEQFF. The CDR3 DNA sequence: TGTGCCAGCAGCGAGACTCGGAACAATGAGCAGTTCTTC. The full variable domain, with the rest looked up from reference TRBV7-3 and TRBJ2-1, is GAGVSQTPSNKVTEKGKYVELRCDPISGHTALYWYRQSLGQGPEFLIYFQGTGAADDSGLPNDRFFAVRPEGSVSTLKIQRTERGDSAVYLCASSETRNNEQFFGPGTRLTVL.

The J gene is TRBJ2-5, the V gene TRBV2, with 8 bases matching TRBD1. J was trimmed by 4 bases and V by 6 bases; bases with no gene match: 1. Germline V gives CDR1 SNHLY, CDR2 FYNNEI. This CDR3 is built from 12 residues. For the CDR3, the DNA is TGTGCCAGCAGGGACAGGGCAGAGACCCAGTACTTC. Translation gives CASRDRAETQYF.

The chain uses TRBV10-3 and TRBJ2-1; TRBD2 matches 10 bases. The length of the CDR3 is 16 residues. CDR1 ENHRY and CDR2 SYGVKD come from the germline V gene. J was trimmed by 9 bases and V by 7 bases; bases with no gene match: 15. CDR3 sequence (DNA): TGTGCCATCAATAATCAGGGAAGCGGGAGGGCTGGTGAGCAGTTCTTC. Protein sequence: CAINNQGSGRAGEQFF.

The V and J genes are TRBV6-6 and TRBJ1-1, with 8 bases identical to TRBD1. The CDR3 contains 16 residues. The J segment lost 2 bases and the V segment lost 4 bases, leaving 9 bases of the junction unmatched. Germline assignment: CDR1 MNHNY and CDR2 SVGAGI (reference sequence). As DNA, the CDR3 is TGTGCCAGCAGTTCGAGGACAGGGTTGGCAAACACTGAAGCTTTCTTT. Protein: CASSSRTGLANTEAFF.

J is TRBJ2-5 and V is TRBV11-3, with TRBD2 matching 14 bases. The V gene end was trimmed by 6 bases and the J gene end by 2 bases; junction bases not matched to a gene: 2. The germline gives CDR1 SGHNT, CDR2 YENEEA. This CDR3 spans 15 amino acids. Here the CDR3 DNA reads TGTGCCAGCAGTAGACTAGCGGGGGGGCAAGAGACCCAGTACTTC. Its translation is CASSRLAGGQETQYF. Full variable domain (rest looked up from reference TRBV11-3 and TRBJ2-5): EAGVVQSPRYKIIEKKQPVAFWCNPISGHNTLYWYLQNLGQGPELLIRYENEEAVDDSQLPKDRFSAERLKGVDSTLKIQPAELGDSAVYLCASSRLAGGQETQYFGPGTRLLVL.

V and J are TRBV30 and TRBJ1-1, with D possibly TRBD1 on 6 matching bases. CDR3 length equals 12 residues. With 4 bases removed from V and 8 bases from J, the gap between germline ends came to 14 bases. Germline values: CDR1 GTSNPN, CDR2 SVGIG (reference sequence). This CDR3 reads CAWNLGATEAFF. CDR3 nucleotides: TGTGCCTGGAACCTGGGGGCGACCGAAGCTTTCTTT.

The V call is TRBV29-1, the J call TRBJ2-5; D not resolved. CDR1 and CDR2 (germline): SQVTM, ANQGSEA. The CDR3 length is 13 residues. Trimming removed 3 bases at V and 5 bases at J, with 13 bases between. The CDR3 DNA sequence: TGCAGCGTTGAGACGCGGCTCCGGGAGACCCAGTACTTC. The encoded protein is CSVETRLRETQYF.

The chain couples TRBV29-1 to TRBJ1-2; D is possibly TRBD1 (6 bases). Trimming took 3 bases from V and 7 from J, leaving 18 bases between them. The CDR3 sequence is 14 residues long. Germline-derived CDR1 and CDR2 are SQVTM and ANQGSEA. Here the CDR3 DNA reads TGCAGCGTTGAGCTCCAACAGGGAATCGGTGGCTACACCTTC. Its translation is CSVELQQGIGGYTF.

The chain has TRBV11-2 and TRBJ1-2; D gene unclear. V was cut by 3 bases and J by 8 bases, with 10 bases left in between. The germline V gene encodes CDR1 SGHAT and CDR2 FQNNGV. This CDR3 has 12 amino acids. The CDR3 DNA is TGTGCCAGCAGCTTCGACAACGGAGGCTACACCTTC. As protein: CASSFDNGGYTF.

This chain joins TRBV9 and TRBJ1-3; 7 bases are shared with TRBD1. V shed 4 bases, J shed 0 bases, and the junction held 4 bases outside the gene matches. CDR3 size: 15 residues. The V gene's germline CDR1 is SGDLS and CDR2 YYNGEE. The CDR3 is CASSFRDSSGNTIYF. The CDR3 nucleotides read TGTGCCAGCAGCTTCCGGGACAGCTCTGGAAACACCATATATTTT. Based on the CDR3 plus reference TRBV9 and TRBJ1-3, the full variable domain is DSGVTQTPKHLITATGQRVTLRCSPRSGDLSVYWYQQSLDQGLQFLIQYYNGEERAKGNILERFSAQQFPDLHSELNLSSLELGDSALYFCASSFRDSSGNTIYFGEGSWLTVV.

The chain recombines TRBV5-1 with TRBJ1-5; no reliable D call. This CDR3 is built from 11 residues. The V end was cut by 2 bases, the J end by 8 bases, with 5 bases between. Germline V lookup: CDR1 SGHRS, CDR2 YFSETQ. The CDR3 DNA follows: TGCGCCAGCAGCTTTCTAAAGCCCCAGCATTTT. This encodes CASSFLKPQHF.

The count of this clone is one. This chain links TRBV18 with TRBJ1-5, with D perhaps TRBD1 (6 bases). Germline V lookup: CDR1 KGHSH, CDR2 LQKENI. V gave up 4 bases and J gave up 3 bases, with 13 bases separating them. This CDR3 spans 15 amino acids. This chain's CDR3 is CASSLGTPTNQPQHF. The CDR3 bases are TGTGCCAGCTCACTAGGGACACCGACCAATCAGCCCCAGCATTTT.

The CDR3 loop reads CASGNSGFSTDTQYF. The CDR3 DNA follows: TGTGCCAGCGGAAATAGCGGATTTAGCACAGATACGCAGTATTTT. The chain uses TRBV28 and TRBJ2-3, with a possible D match to TRBD2 (6 bases). This CDR3 spans 15 amino acids. V was trimmed by 8 bases and J by 0 bases, leaving 15 bases between them. Germline CDR1 and CDR2: MDHEN and SYDVKM. Together with reference TRBV28 and TRBJ2-3, the CDR3 gives the full variable domain: DVKVTQSSRYLVKRTGEKVFLECVQDMDHENMFWYRQDPGLGLRLIYFSYDVKMKEKGDIPEGYSVSREKKERFSLILESASTNQTSMYLCASGNSGFSTDTQYFGPGTRLTVL.

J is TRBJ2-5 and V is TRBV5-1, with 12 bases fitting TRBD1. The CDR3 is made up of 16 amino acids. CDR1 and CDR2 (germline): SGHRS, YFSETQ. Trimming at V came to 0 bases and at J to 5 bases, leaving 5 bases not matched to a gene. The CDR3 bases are TGCGCCAGCAGCTTGGCCGGGACAGGGGGCGGGGAGACCCAGTACTTC. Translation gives CASSLAGTGGGETQYF. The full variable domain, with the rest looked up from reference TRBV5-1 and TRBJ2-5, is KAGVTQTPRYLIKTRGQQVTLSCSPISGHRSVSWYQQTPGQGLQFLFEYFSETQRNKGNFPGRFSGRQFSNSRSEMNVSTLELGDSALYLCASSLAGTGGGETQYFGPGTRLLVL.

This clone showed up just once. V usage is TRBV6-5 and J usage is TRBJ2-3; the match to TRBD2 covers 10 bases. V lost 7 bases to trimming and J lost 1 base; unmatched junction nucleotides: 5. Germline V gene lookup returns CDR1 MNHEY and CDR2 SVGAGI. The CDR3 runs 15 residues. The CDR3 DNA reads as TGTGCCAGCACTAAAGGACTAGCGGGCACAGATACGCAGTATTTT. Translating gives CASTKGLAGTDTQYF.

The CDR3 coding sequence is TGTGCCAGCAGCCCGCCAGGGGCCACCTATAGCAATCAGCCCCAGCATTTT. It specifies CASSPPGATYSNQPQHF. The rearrangement uses TRBV7-2 and TRBJ1-5; possible D gene TRBD1, 6 bases. Trimming shortened V by 5 bases and J by 0 bases, and 17 bases separated the two germline ends. Germline V gives CDR1 SGHTA, CDR2 FQGNSA. The length of the CDR3 is 17 residues.

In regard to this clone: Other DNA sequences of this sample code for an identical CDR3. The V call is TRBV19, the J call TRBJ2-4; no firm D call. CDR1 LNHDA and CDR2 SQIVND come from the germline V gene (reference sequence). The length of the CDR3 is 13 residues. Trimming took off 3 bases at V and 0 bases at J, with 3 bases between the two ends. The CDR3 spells CASSIQAKNIQYF. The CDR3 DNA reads TGTGCCAGTAGTATTCAAGCCAAAAACATTCAGTACTTC. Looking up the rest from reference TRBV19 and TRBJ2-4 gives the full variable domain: DGGITQSPKYLFRKEGQNVTLSCEQNLNHDAMYWYRQDPGQGLRLIYYSQIVNDFQKGDIAEGYSVSREKKESFPLTVTSAQKNPTAFYLCASSIQAKNIQYFGAGTRLSVL.

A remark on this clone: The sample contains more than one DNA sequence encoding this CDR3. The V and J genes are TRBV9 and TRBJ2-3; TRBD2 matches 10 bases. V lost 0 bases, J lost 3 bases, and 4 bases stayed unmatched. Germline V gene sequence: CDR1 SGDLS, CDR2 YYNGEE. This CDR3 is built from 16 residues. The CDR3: CASSVVAGGRTDTQYF. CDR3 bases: TGTGCCAGCAGCGTAGTAGCGGGAGGTCGGACAGATACGCAGTATTTT.

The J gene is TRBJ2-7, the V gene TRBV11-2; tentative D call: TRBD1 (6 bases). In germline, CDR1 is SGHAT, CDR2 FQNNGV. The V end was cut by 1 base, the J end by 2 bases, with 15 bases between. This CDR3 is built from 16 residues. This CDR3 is CASSLGPDSVAYEQYF. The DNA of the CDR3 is TGTGCCAGCAGCTTAGGCCCGGACAGCGTGGCCTACGAGCAGTACTTC.

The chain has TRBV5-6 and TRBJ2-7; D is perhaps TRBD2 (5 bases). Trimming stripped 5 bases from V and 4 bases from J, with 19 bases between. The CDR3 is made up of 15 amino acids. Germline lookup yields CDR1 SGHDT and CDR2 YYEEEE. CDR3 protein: CASSRRGTSFYEQYF. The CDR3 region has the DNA TGTGCCAGCAGTCGACGGGGTACCTCATTTTACGAGCAGTACTTC.

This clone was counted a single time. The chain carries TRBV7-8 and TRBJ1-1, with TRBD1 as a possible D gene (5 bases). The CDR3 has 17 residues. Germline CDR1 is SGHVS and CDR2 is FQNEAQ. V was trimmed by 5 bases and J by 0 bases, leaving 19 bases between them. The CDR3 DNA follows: TGTGCCAGCAGCCGAGGGACCGCCCAGGGCATGAACACTGAAGCTTTCTTT. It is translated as CASSRGTAQGMNTEAFF. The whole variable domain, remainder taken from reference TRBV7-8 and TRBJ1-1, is GAGVSQSPRYKVAKRGQDVALRCDPISGHVSLFWYQQALGQGPEFLTYFQNEAQLDKSGLPSDRFFAERPEGSVSTLKIQRTQQEDSAVYLCASSRGTAQGMNTEAFFGQGTRLTVV.